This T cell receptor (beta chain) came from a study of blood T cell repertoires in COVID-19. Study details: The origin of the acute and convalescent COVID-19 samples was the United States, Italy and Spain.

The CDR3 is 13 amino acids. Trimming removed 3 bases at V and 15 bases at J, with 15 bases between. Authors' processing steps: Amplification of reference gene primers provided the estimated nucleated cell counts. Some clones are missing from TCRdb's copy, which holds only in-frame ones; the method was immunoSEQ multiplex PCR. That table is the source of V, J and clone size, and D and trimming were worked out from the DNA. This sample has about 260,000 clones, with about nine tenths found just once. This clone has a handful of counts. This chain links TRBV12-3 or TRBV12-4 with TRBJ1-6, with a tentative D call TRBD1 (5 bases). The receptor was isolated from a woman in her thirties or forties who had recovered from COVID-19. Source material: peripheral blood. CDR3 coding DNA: TGTGCCAGCAGTTTCTTGGACAATCTGGTCCTCCACTTT. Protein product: CASSFLDNLVLHF.